The clone carrying this TCR beta chain was recorded many times. The antigen remains unidentified. Trimming stripped 1 base from V and 5 bases from J, with 15 bases between. Looked up from germline, CDR1 is SEHNR and CDR2 is FQNEAQ (reference sequence). The CDR3 is 16 residues long. The sample comes from a study of response to subunit inactivated influenza vaccine. Notes on the study in general: The authors suggested that every seasonal influenza vaccination recruits few new T cells.

TCRdb called the RT-PCR reads again in MiXCR, with one record for every CDR3 protein. The sample records about 520,000 distinct CDR3 sequences, 9.5% to 12% being singletons. The sample was PBMCs from blood, taken roughly 47 days after vaccination. The clonotype originates from a man aged 45-65 years who received an inactivated influenza vaccine. The rearrangement joins TRBV7-9 to TRBJ2-1; D may correspond to TRBD1 or TRBD2 (5 bases each). This chain's CDR3 is CASSLGPRGANNEQFF. CDR3 sequence (DNA): TGTGCCAGCAGCTTAGGCCCGAGGGGCGCGAACAATGAGCAGTTCTTC.